The present T cell receptor (beta chain) was sequenced within a study of neurological immune-mediated disorders. Study-wide context: Of the approximately 34 patients with multiple sclerosis, about 31 had relapsing-remitting MS, whereas the remaining 3 had secondary progressive MS. Whole-study findings and limits: There was no clinical or MRI feature that showed an association with the multiple sclerosis repertoire cluster.

By 5'RACE with 10-nucleotide random UMIs, the cDNA was made. TCRdb redid the calling of the 5' RACE reads with MiXCR, one entry per CDR3 protein. This sample has about 70,000 distinct CDR3 sequences; roughly 5% occur once, and the top ten carry about 5.7%. This clonotype appeared many times. Its antigen remains unidentified. The TCR originated in a human donor with multiple sclerosis. The donor label of this sample is uncertain. Sequencing was carried out using PBMCs.

As DNA, the CDR3 is TGCGCCAGCAGCCCGGGTGGGACAGGGGACAATGAGCAGTTCTTC. It translates to CASSPGGTGDNEQFF. This chain links TRBV5-1 with TRBJ2-1; 10 positions agree with TRBD1. CDR1 and CDR2 (germline): SGHRS, YFSETQ. The CDR3 loop spans 15 amino acids. Trimming took 4 bases from V and 5 from J; bases not matched to a gene: 6.